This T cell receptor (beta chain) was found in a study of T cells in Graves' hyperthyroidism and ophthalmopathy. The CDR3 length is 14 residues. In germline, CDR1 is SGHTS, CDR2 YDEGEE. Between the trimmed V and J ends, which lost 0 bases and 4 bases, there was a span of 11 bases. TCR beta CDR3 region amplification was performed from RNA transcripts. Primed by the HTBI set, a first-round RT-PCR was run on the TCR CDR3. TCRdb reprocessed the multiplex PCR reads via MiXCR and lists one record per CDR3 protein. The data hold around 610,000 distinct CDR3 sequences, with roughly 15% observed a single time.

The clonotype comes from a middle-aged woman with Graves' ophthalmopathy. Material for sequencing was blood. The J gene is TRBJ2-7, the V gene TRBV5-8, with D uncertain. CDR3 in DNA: TGTGCCAGCAGCTTGGATAACCCGGTTTACGAGCAGTACTTC. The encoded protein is CASSLDNPVYEQYF.